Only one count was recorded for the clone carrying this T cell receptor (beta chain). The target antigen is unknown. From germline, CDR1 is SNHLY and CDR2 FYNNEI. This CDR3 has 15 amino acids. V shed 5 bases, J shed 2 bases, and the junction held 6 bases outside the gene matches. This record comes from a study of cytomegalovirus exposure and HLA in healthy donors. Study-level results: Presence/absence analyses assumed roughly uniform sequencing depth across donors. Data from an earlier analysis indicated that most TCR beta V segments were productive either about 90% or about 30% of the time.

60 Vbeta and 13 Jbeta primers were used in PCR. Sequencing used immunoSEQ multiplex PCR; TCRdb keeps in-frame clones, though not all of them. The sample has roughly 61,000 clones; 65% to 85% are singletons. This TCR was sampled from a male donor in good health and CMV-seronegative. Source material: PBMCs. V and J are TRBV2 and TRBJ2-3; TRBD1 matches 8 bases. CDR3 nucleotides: TGTGCCAGCAGTCCGACAGGGGACCTCACAGATACGCAGTATTTT. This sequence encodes CASSPTGDLTDTQYF.